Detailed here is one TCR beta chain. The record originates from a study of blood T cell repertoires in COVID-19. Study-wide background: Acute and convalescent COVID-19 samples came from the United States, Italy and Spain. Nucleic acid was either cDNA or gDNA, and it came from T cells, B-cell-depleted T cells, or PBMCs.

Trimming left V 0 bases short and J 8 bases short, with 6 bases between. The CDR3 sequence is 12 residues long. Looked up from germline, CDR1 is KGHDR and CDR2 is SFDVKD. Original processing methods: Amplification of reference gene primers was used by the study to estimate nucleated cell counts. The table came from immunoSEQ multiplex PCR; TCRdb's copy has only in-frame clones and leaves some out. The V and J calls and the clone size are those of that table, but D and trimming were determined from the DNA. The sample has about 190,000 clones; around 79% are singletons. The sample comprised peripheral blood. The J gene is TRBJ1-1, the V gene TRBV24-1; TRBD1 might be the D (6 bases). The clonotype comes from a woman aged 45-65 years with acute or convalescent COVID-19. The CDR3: CATSDLGTEAFF. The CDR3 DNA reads TGTGCCACCAGTGATTTGGGGACAGAAGCTTTCTTT.